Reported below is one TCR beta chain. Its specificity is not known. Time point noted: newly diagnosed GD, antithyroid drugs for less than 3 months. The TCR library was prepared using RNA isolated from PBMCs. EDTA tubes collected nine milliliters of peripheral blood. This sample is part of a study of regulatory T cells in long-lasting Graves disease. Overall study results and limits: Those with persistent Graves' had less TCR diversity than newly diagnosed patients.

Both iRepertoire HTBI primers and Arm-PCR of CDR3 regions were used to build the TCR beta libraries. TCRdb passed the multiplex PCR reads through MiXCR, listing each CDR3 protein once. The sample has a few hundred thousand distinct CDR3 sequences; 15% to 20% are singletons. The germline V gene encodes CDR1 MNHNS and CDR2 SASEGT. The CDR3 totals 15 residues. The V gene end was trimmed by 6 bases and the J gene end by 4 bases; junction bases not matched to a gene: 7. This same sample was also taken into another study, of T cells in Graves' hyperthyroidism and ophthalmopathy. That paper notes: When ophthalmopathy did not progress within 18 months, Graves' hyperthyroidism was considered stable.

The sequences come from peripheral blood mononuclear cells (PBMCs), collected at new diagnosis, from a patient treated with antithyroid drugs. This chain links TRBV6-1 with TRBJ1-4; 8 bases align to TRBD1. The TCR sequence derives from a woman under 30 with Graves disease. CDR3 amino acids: CASRPGTGVNEKLFF. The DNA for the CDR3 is TGTGCCAGCAGGCCCGGGACAGGCGTTAATGAAAAACTGTTTTTT.